This T cell receptor (beta chain) was recovered during a study of cytomegalovirus exposure and HLA in healthy donors (dated by TCRdb to the late 2010s). In terms of the full investigation: According to an earlier analysis of 450 to 650 of the donors, about 190 million T cells yielded over 100 million unique TCR beta sequences and around 300 Gb of sequence data. Approximately 300 gigabases of sequencing data and around 85 million unique TCR sequences made up an early release that covered some 640 HLA-typed donors. Of the 398 genotyped donors, approximately 83% fell in the genetic ancestry cluster associated with self-reported Caucasian donors. The aim of the study was to test whether cataloging public T cell receptors could identify signatures of past pathogen exposure. The study profiled the T cell repertoires of 550 to 700 subjects by immunosequencing and related them to cytomegalovirus serostatus. Along with the roughly 670-subject first cohort, a separate validation cohort of around 120 different subjects was used. To predict cytomegalovirus infection status, the study brought together high-throughput TCR immunosequencing, statistical association of individual TCRs with disease status, and machine learning. A later analysis re-examined previously published TCR beta repertoires from around 670 donors and added high-resolution HLA genotyping to investigate patterns of TCR occurrence. The later analysis used no new phenotypic data to find candidate immune exposures, relying instead on TCR beta sequences and their occurrence across donors. To decide whether each TCR beta V gene segment behaved as functional or pseudogenic, an earlier analysis of several hundred of the donors relied on high-throughput TCR beta sequencing. Alongside the repertoire data, information on donor age, sex, ethnicity and CMV serostatus was compiled. A later genetic analysis took genome-wide SNP genotypes for about 55% of the 666 donors and used that subset as a discovery cohort. All discovery cohort repertoires had been generated on a single sequencing platform. HLA typing included class I and class II loci at four-digit resolution. Typing coverage differed by locus: A, B, C, DRB1 and DQB1 were typed in about 629-640 donors, DQA1 in roughly 500, DPA1 in nearly 610, and DPB1 in just under 480. Roughly five DR-DQ haplotypes were handled as single units for association and clustering because linkage in the cohort was strong. On average, 235,054 unique TCR beta nucleotide sequences were sequenced per donor among a few hundred genotyped donors of the cohort, with roughly 18% of those sequences being non-productive. What the research found in general, with its limitations: A further reported finding was that TCR beta sequences accurately predicted the HLA-A and HLA-B alleles for most subjects in the first cohort. Correlated functional status among segregating V segments might reflect linkage disequilibrium, but an unknown experimental factor could not be ruled out. A total of 150 to 200 TCR beta chains were listed by the study as associated with cytomegalovirus. According to a later analysis, TCR association rates differed among HLA loci, with DRB1 alleles showing the most associated TCRs and HLA-C alleles showing the fewest. About 15 rarely observed V segments, including chromosome 9 orphons, were excluded from the earlier analysis of about 610 of the donors because counts were too low. Strong co-occurrence of HLA alleles, especially DR and DQ, made assigning TCR associations to individual alleles difficult. For the cohort, immune exposure information was limited to CMV serostatus. A later analysis found that most CMV-associated TCR beta chains appeared HLA-restricted, with HLA associations seemingly driven largely by CMV exposure. Because the 87-base-pair reads could not distinguish some IMGT-functional V segments, including TRBV6-2 and TRBV6-3, those segments were excluded. In vitro tests confirmed that three of the cytomegalovirus-associated TCR beta chains recognize cytomegalovirus antigens. V-gene and J-gene trimming of TCR beta chains was associated with a missense DCLRE1C variant in a later genetic analysis, and the association was replicated in an independent cohort. In a later analysis, HLA-associated TCR beta chains showed more clonal expansion and lower generation probabilities than non-associated chains that were equally common. In a later analysis, several top co-occurrence clusters were reported to appear linked to parvovirus B19, influenza, CMV and Epstein-Barr virus. Cytomegalovirus status was reported to be diagnosed by the classifier with high specificity and sensitivity in both the original and validation cohorts. The cohort was sequenced for TCR beta chains only, and without alpha or paired-chain data the features that could be detected were limited. Broadly in line with IMGT annotations, most TCR beta V segments showed up in productive rearrangements about 87% or about 30% of the time in an earlier analysis of 587 of the donors. HLA typing was unavailable for some donors at each locus, so association tests used only the typed subset. A later genetic analysis reported fewer N-insertions in productive TCRs among donors in an Asian-associated ancestry cluster than the roughly 700-donor mean. While some public TCRs were present in many individuals, most TCR sequences turned up only very rarely across donors. The sequencing pipeline was judged likely to have produced a cluster of highly shared sequence variants as a technical artifact. The authors suggested that the approach could potentially be extended to other disease states and immunological phenotypes. Presence/absence analyses assumed roughly uniform sequencing depth across donors, an assumption that may not hold. Specific HLA alleles were associated with 18,000 or so TCR beta sequences at a false discovery rate of 0.05 in a later analysis.

In the case of this clone: Its specific antigen is unknown. No qualities accompany the bases; no much larger clone lies one base away.

The CDR1 and CDR2 encoded by the germline V gene are MGHRA and YSYEKL. The CDR3 runs 15 amino acids, cysteine and phenylalanine included. Left in the record is the CDR3 DNA by itself, 45 bases read in frame from the first base. V trim: 1 base; J trim: 6 bases; unmatched bases: 7. Library preparation was by the immunoSEQ multiplex PCR assay. A mixture of 60 forward primers for TCR Vbeta segments and 13 reverse primers for TCR Jbeta segments was used in the multiplex PCR. The CDR3 region of rearranged TCR beta genes was amplified from genomic DNA with a multiplex PCR assay. Amplified TCR beta libraries were sequenced as 87-base-pair reads on the Illumina HiSeq System. Per the original workflow: A later analysis counted approximately 76 million unique TCR beta chains across the 700 or so repertoires, and 10 million to 12 million of these chains were shared by at least two donors. Raw reads were error-corrected and collapsed into unique sequences by a nearest-neighbor algorithm in which closely related sequences were merged to remove PCR and sequencing errors. To assign V, D and J gene segments, CDR3 sequences were aligned to IMGT reference sequences. Each retained sequence needed at least a six-nucleotide match to both a V gene segment and a J gene segment. Rearrangements were called productive when the CDR3 lacked stop codons and stayed in frame with V and J; all others were non-productive. Following IMGT convention, CDR3 was defined as the stretch from the second conserved V-encoded cysteine up to the conserved J-encoded phenylalanine. The earlier analysis of 550 to 650 of the donors excluded any sequence lacking an unambiguous match to a single V gene segment. An earlier analysis of some 500 of the donors classified V segments as functional when productive rearrangements were above 56.7% and as segregating when the standard deviation between donors was above 5%. To diagnose cytomegalovirus status from the catalog of TCR beta chain sequences, a statistical classification framework was built. In a later analysis, TCR nucleotide sequences were compared against IMGT/GENE-DB human TR gene sequences so that V and J genes could be assigned. A later analysis assigned CDR3 sequences and most-parsimonious VDJ recombination scenarios with the TCRdist pipeline. In a later analysis, each TCR beta chain was defined by its CDR3 amino acid sequence together with its V-gene family, and reads without a unique V-gene family were excluded. In a later analysis, 450 to 600 highly shared, low-generation-probability nucleotide sequences were removed to address suspected cross-contamination and a sequencing artifact. For each public chain, a later analysis derived a clonal expansion index from normalized ranks of inferred template counts within each repertoire. In a later analysis, generation probabilities were computed with a VDJ recombination model fitted to out-of-frame rearrangements, and the resulting probabilities were checked against IGoR. Hypergeometric tests were used in a later analysis to score TCR-TCR, TCR-HLA and TCR-CMV co-occurrence, with a repertoire-size bias correction applied to the TCR pairs. In a later analysis, false discovery rates were estimated by permuting HLA or CMV assignments 20 times. In a later analysis, co-occurring TCRs were grouped using DBSCAN, with TCRdist sequence similarity added in when clustering inside HLA-allele-positive subsets. Repertoires with fewer than 30,000 or more than 120,000 public chains were left out of co-occurrence clustering, as were about 5 repertoires with anomalous nucleotide sharing. What TCRdb holds here is the immuneACCESS table cut down to in-frame rearrangements. Part of the clones is not present; checked against another copy, under half of the missing clones reflect an unresolved V gene, and the others are unexplained. Clone size and V and J calls were adopted from that table, with D and trimming inferred from the DNA. The sample contains over 90,000 clones, 63% of them found a single time. The ten largest clones take up about 4.4% of the sample.

In total, approximately 610 healthy bone marrow donors made up the cohort. Cohort members were all nominally healthy when sampled, although unrecorded immune exposures were likely present. CMV serostatus was recorded as positive for about 300 and negative for about 50% of the 666 cohort members, whereas no CMV serostatus was recorded for the donor in question. Each donor provided a peripheral blood sample, and peripheral blood mononuclear cells were used for TCR beta sequencing. The Qiagen DNeasy Blood Extraction Kit was used to extract genomic DNA from the blood cell samples. The clonotype comes from a human donor in good health. Here the chain combines TRBV4-1 and TRBJ2-3; the central 7 bases match TRBD2. The sample comprised PBMCs. CDR3 region: CASSQALRGWDTQYF. The nucleotides are TGCGCCAGCAGCCAAGCTCTGCGGGGGTGGGATACGCAGTATTTT.